Sequencing of this T cell receptor (beta chain) was carried out in a study of identical twins. Findings of the study overall: The authors drew conclusions from cross-sectional statistical analysis rather than following the same donors.

A note on this clonotype: No antigen is known for it.

TCRdb used MiXCR to reprocess the 5' RACE reads, holding one entry per CDR3 protein. The sample has just under 650,000 distinct CDR3 sequences, just over 7% seen once. CDR1 is DFQATT, CDR2 SNEGSKA, per germline (reference sequence). The CDR3 contains 16 residues. V lost 4 bases, J lost 10 bases, and 11 bases stayed unmatched. These records were also assigned to another study, of yellow fever vaccine responses in identical twins.

The TCR was taken from a woman younger than 30 in good health. Sequencing was done on a sample of PBMCs. The chain employs TRBV20-1 and TRBJ2-1; 15 bases are shared with TRBD2. The CDR3 sequence: CSAMPFPGTSGREQFF. The CDR3 DNA reads TGCAGTGCTATGCCTTTCCCCGGGACTAGCGGGAGGGAGCAGTTCTTC.